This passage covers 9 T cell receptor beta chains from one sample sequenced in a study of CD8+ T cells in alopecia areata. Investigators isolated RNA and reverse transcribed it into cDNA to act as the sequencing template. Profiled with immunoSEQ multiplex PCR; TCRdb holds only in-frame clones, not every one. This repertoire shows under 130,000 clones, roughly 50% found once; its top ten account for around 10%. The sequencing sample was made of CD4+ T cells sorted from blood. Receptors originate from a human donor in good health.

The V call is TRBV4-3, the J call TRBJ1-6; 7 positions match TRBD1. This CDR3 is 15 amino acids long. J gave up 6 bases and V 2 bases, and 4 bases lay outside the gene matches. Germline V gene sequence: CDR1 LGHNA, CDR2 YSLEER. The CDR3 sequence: CASSQQGGRNSPLHF. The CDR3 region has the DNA TGCGCCAGCAGCCAACAGGGGGGACGTAATTCACCCCTCCACTTT.

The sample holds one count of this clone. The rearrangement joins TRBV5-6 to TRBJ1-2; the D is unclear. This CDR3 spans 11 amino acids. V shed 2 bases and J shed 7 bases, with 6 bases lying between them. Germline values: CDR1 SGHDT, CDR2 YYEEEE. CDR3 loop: CASSFGVGYTF. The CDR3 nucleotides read TGTGCCAGCAGCTTCGGGGTTGGCTACACCTTC.

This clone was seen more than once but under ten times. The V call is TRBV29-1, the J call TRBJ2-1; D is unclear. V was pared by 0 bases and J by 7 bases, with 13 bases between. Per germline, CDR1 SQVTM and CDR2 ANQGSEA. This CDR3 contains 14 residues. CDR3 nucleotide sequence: TGCAGCGTTGAAGAAGCGAGGCAAGGGAATGAGCAGTTCTTC. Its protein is CSVEEARQGNEQFF.

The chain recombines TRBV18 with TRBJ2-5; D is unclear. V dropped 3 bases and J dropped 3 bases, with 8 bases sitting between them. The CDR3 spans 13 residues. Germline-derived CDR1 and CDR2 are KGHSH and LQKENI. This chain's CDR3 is CASSPDAKETQYF. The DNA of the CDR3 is TGTGCCAGCTCACCGGACGCCAAAGAGACCCAGTACTTC.

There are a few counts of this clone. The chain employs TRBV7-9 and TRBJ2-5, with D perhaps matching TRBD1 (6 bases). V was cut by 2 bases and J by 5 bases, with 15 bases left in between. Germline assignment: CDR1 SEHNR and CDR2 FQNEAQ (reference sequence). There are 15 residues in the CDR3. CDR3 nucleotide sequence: TGTGCCAGCAGCTTAACAGGGTCGTTTGGGGAGACCCAGTACTTC. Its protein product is CASSLTGSFGETQYF.

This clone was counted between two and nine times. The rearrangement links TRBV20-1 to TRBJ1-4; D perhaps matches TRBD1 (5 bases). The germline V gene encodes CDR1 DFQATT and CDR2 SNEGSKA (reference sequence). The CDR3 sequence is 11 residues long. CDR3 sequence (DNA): TGCGCCCAGGGAGAGAATGAAAAACTGTTTTTT. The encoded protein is CAQGENEKLFF.

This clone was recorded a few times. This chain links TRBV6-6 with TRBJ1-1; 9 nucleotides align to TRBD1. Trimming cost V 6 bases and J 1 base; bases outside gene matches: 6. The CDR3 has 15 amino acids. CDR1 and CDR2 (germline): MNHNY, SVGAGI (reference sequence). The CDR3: CASRPQGQGNTEAFF. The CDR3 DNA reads TGTGCCAGCAGACCTCAGGGACAGGGGAACACTGAAGCTTTCTTT.

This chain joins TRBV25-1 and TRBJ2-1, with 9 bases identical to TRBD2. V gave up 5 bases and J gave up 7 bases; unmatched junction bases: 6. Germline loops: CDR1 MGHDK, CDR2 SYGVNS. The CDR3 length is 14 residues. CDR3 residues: CASSSPSGTNEQFF. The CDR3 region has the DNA TGTGCCAGCAGTAGCCCTAGCGGGACAAATGAGCAGTTCTTC.

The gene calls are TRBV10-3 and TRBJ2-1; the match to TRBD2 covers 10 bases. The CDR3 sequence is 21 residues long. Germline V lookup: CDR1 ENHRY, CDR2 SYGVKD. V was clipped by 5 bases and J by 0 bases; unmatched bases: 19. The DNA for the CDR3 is TGTGCCATCAGTTTCCCCCGACTAGCGGGCACAATCGAAAGCTCCTACAATGAGCAGTTCTTC. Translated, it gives CAISFPRLAGTIESSYNEQFF.